One sample yielded the 6 T cell receptor beta chains listed below, sequenced in a study of T cells in Graves' hyperthyroidism and ophthalmopathy. The investigators amplified TCR beta CDR3 regions from RNA transcripts. Primed by the HTBI set, a first-round RT-PCR was run on the TCR CDR3. TCRdb processed the multiplex PCR reads anew with MiXCR; each CDR3 protein has one entry. The sample holds roughly 400,000 distinct CDR3 sequences, over 13% seen once. Specimen: blood. Receptors originate from a man aged 50-60 years with Graves' ophthalmopathy.

This clonotype occurred a few times. V is TRBV7-2 and J is TRBJ2-7; a weak D match, TRBD1 (5 bases). This CDR3 spans 16 amino acids. Trimming took 3 bases from V and 4 from J, leaving 19 bases between them. CDR1 and CDR2 (germline): SGHTA, FQGNSA. CDR3 loop: CASSFRQKISLYEQYF. In nucleotides, the CDR3 is TGTGCCAGCAGCTTCCGACAGAAGATTAGCTTATACGAGCAGTACTTC.

In its sample, this clonotype was seen a few times. The chain employs TRBV29-1 and TRBJ2-1; 15 bases map to TRBD2. Trimming removed 7 bases from V and 9 bases from J; junction bases left unmatched: 7. CDR3 length: 14 residues. Germline-derived CDR1 and CDR2 are SQVTM and ANQGSEA. The CDR3 sequence is CSAAGTSGRSEQFF. The CDR3 DNA reads as TGCAGCGCAGCCGGGACTAGCGGGAGGTCTGAGCAGTTCTTC.

Written as DNA, the CDR3 is TGTGCCTGGAGTGTCTCTTTAGATACGCAGTATTTT. Translation: CAWSVSLDTQYF. This chain links TRBV30 with TRBJ2-3; no definite D call. CDR1 is GTSNPN and CDR2 is SVGIG in the germline V gene (reference sequence). Trimming removed 0 bases from V and 5 bases from J, with 6 bases in between. CDR3 size: 12 residues.

This clonotype has just a few counts. The CDR3 nucleotides are TGTGCCAGCAGTTACAGGGGAACGAACACCGGGGAGCTGTTTTTT. Protein sequence: CASSYRGTNTGELFF. The chain is built from TRBV6-5 and TRBJ2-2, with a weak D call TRBD1 (5 bases). The CDR3 extends over 15 amino acids. Trimming removed 2 bases at V and 0 bases at J, with 7 bases between. Germline V gene lookup returns CDR1 MNHEY and CDR2 SVGAGI.

In its sample, this clonotype was seen many times. This chain uses TRBV15 with TRBJ1-1; D may be TRBD1 (6 bases). Germline CDR1 LNHNV, CDR2 YYDKDF (reference sequence). With 1 base removed from V and 3 bases from J, the gap between germline ends came to 12 bases. The CDR3 loop spans 15 amino acids. The CDR3 loop is CATSRVTRGDTEAFF. The CDR3, as DNA: TGTGCCACCAGCAGAGTGACAAGGGGGGACACTGAAGCTTTCTTT.

This clonotype was recorded at least ten times. The V call is TRBV5-1, the J call TRBJ2-1, with D uncertain. This CDR3 has 13 residues. The germline V gene has CDR1 SGHRS and CDR2 YFSETQ. Trimming took 5 bases from V and 5 from J, leaving 11 bases between them. Here the CDR3 DNA reads TGCGCCAGCAGGGAGTTAGCCGACAATGAGCAGTTCTTC. It yields the protein CASRELADNEQFF.